This record covers a single T cell receptor beta chain. This clonotype was counted between two and nine times. What this receptor recognizes is not known. No quality values exist for individual bases; no much larger clone is one base distant. The library was generated by RT-PCR. Sequencing was carried out with an Illumina HiSeq 2500. TCRdb handled the public reads itself, with Q25 trimming in fastp and clone calling in MiXCR, and kept productive beta chains. Under each unique CDR3 protein, matching rows form one entry showing the most common genes and DNA. The sample has around 200,000 distinct CDR3 sequences on record, around 9.2% of them singletons. The top ten constitute approximately 10% of the sample. The data were taken from a study of response to subunit inactivated influenza vaccine (dated by TCRdb to about 2018). Regarding the research as a whole: Deep quantitative profiling of the T cell receptor repertoire was used in the study to follow responses to a trivalent subunit inactivated influenza vaccine. The paper's findings and limits, for the study overall: The authors proposed that each seasonal influenza vaccination may bring in only a limited number of new T cells.

V is shortened by 2 bases, J by 6 bases, and the region joining them spans 7 bases. CDR1 and CDR2 are drawn from the germline V gene: MNHEY, SVGEGT. The CDR3, from cysteine to phenylalanine, totals 13 residues. Only the CDR3 portion is preserved as DNA: 39 bases, with reading frame beginning at the first base. The receptor chain draws on TRBV6-2 or TRBV6-3 and TRBJ2-2, with a tentative D gene TRBD2 over 5 matching bases. This sample comprised non-naive T cells sorted from PBMCs, obtained on the day of vaccination. The sample's cell subset or site, from its label and the paper: memory T cell fraction. The clonotype was recovered from a man between 45 and 60 years old who received an inactivated influenza vaccine. Donor details come from another sample of the same person, matched by shared clones. The CDR3 is CASSYRGSGELFF. The DNA is TGTGCCAGCAGTTACCGAGGGTCCGGGGAGCTGTTTTTT.